This TCR beta chain was captured by sequencing in a study of blood T cell repertoires in COVID-19. Whole-study context: Sample material is recorded as cDNA or gDNA derived from T cells, B-cell-depleted T cells, or PBMCs.

V lost 7 bases, J lost 4 bases, and 16 bases stayed unmatched. The CDR3 loop spans 16 amino acids. Germline-derived CDR1 and CDR2 are SGHNT and YYREEE (reference sequence). Original processing notes: Amplification with reference gene primers provided the estimates of nucleated cell counts. TCRdb's copy holds only in-frame clones and misses some; the assay was immunoSEQ multiplex PCR. That table is the source of V, J and clone size, and D and trimming were worked out from the DNA. The repertoire holds tens of thousands of clones, roughly 84% seen once, with around 27% in the top ten. This chain joins TRBV5-4 and TRBJ2-5; 7 positions match TRBD1. The sequenced sample consisted of peripheral blood. The source of this sequence is a human donor in a cohort sampled during active COVID-19. The DNA of the CDR3 is TGTGCCAGCGGGCCGGCTGCAGACAGGGCCATAGAGACCCAGTACTTC. This gives the protein CASGPAADRAIETQYF.